Shown below are 24 T cell receptor beta chains from a single sample sequenced in a study of T cell clonotyping in hematopoietic cell transplantation. Profiled with immunoSEQ multiplex PCR; TCRdb holds only in-frame clones, not every one. The sample includes more than 9,000 clones, 51% seen only once; the top ten take 10% to 15%. The material was peripheral blood mononuclear cells, obtained 100 days after allogeneic stem cell transplant. These receptors originate from a female patient in her 50s who had an allogeneic stem cell transplant from an unrelated donor, so the T cells may come from the graft donor. Some clones in this sample may be carry-over from other donors' samples.

The rearrangement uses TRBV29-1 and TRBJ2-7, with TRBD1 matching over 9 bases. Germline values: CDR1 SQVTM, CDR2 ANQGSEA. The CDR3 sequence is 15 residues long. The V gene end was trimmed by 7 bases and the J gene end by 2 bases; junction bases not matched to a gene: 12. The DNA for the CDR3 is TGCAGCGACCCTAATTACAGGACAGGGGCCTACGAGCAGTACTTC. Its protein product is CSDPNYRTGAYEQYF.

The chain carries TRBV2 and TRBJ2-7; D is perhaps TRBD1 (6 bases). Trimming removed 6 bases at V and 6 bases at J, with 9 bases between. The CDR3 runs 11 residues. Germline CDR1 reads SNHLY; CDR2 reads FYNNEI. The CDR3 region has the DNA TGTGCCAGCAGACAGGGAATCGAGCAGTACTTC. Amino acids: CASRQGIEQYF.

The chain employs TRBV6-5 and TRBJ2-7; D uncertain. The CDR3 is 13 residues long. Germline lookup yields CDR1 MNHEY and CDR2 SVGAGI. Trimming took off 9 bases at V and 5 bases at J, with 17 bases between the two ends. The CDR3 sequence: CASYRVVGHEQYF. The CDR3 DNA sequence: TGTGCCAGTTACCGGGTCGTAGGTCACGAGCAGTACTTC.

The chain uses TRBV28 and TRBJ1-2; D unresolved. The V gene lost 2 bases and the J gene lost 3 bases, with 10 bases spanning the gap. This CDR3 region has 14 residues. Germline V gives CDR1 MDHEN, CDR2 SYDVKM. Written as DNA, the CDR3 is TGTGCCAGCAGTTTAGGAGGATTACACTATGGCTACACCTTC. Protein product: CASSLGGLHYGYTF.

This clone is a singleton in its sample. The chain employs TRBV25-1 and TRBJ1-5; perhaps TRBD1 as D (5 bases). The germline V gene has CDR1 MGHDK and CDR2 SYGVNS. Trimming left V 1 base short and J 5 bases short, with 12 bases between. This CDR3 comprises 15 residues. Here the CDR3 reads CASSESGGSYQPQHF. CDR3 in DNA: TGTGCCAGCAGTGAATCCGGGGGGTCGTATCAGCCCCAGCATTTT.

The chain carries TRBV6-1 and TRBJ2-5; D is possibly TRBD2 (6 bases). V lost 8 bases and J 5 bases, leaving 15 bases between the germline ends. Germline V CDR1 and CDR2: MNHNS, SASEGT. This CDR3 contains 13 residues. Here the CDR3 reads CASALAPMETQYF. CDR3 nucleotide sequence: TGTGCCAGCGCTCTAGCGCCTATGGAGACCCAGTACTTC.

The V call is TRBV5-6, the J call TRBJ1-2; 8 bases line up with TRBD1. CDR3 length equals 16 residues. Looked up from germline, CDR1 is SGHDT and CDR2 is YYEEEE. J was trimmed by 5 bases and V by 4 bases; bases with no gene match: 13. CDR3 loop: CASSPGGQGAWYGYTF. CDR3 DNA sequence: TGTGCCAGCAGCCCAGGGGGGCAGGGGGCTTGGTATGGCTACACCTTC.

V and J are TRBV30 and TRBJ1-5; D unclear. Trimming took off 2 bases at V and 5 bases at J, with 10 bases between the two ends. CDR1 is GTSNPN and CDR2 is SVGIG in the germline V gene (reference sequence). This CDR3 comprises 13 residues. The CDR3 sequence is CAWSPDFDQPQHF. The CDR3, as DNA: TGTGCCTGGAGTCCGGACTTCGATCAGCCCCAGCATTTT.

The chain links TRBV29-1 to TRBJ2-7; TRBD2 aligns across 13 bases. Germline V gene sequence: CDR1 SQVTM, CDR2 ANQGSEA. The CDR3 totals 17 residues. Unmatched junction bases numbered 10, after V lost 1 base and J lost 4 bases. Here the CDR3 reads CSVEVSRTSGRLYEQYF. The CDR3 DNA is TGCAGCGTTGAAGTTAGCAGGACTAGCGGGAGACTATACGAGCAGTACTTC.

V usage is TRBV6-5 and J usage is TRBJ1-2, with D perhaps TRBD1 (5 bases). V lost 6 bases and J lost 0, with 8 bases in between. CDR3 length: 13 residues. Germline assignment: CDR1 MNHEY and CDR2 SVGAGI. Here the CDR3 DNA reads TGTGCCAGCAGCTCGGGGGCTAACTATGGCTACACCTTC. This encodes CASSSGANYGYTF.

The CDR3 DNA is TGTGCCTGGAGTGTGGGGGAGGGCAGCCGAGATACGCAGTATTTT. Its protein product is CAWSVGEGSRDTQYF. The chain joins TRBV30 to TRBJ2-3, with 7 nucleotides matching TRBD2. Germline loops: CDR1 GTSNPN, CDR2 SVGIG (reference sequence). The CDR3 extends over 15 amino acids. V gave up 0 bases and J gave up 5 bases; unmatched junction bases: 8.

The chain uses TRBV4-1 and TRBJ1-1, with D tentatively TRBD1 (6 bases). Germline V gives CDR1 MGHRA, CDR2 YSYEKL. The CDR3 consists of 15 residues. V lost 1 base, J lost 3 bases, and 12 bases lay in between. CDR3: CASSQVVRGDTEAFF. The CDR3 DNA reads TGCGCCAGCAGCCAAGTCGTCAGGGGTGACACTGAAGCTTTCTTT.

The table lists this clone with a count of one. This chain links TRBV4-3 with TRBJ2-1, with D uncertain. The length of the CDR3 is 16 residues. Trimming left V 0 bases short and J 4 bases short, with 13 bases between. From germline, CDR1 is LGHNA and CDR2 YSLEER. In DNA, the CDR3 is TGCGCCAGCAGCCAAGATTGGGCGTGGGGTTACAATGAGCAGTTCTTC. Protein sequence: CASSQDWAWGYNEQFF.

V and J are TRBV25-1 and TRBJ2-5; 8 bases line up with TRBD1. V shed 2 bases, J shed 4 bases, and the junction held 12 bases outside the gene matches. CDR1 and CDR2 from the germline V gene are MGHDK and SYGVNS. The CDR3 covers 17 residues. This CDR3 reads CASSEGVAGTGLETQYF. The CDR3 nucleotides are TGTGCCAGCAGTGAAGGGGTAGCCGGGACAGGTCTAGAGACCCAGTACTTC.

This chain joins TRBV29-1 and TRBJ2-1, with TRBD2 matching 8 bases. Unmatched junction bases numbered 2, after V lost 4 bases and J lost 6 bases. Germline CDR1 is SQVTM and CDR2 is ANQGSEA. The CDR3 spans 12 residues. The CDR3 region has the DNA TGCAGCGTTGTAGCGGGAAGCAATGAGCAGTTCTTC. Translated, it gives CSVVAGSNEQFF.

This rearrangement joins TRBV30 to TRBJ1-4; tentative D call: TRBD1 (6 bases). CDR3 length: 11 residues. Trimming stripped 1 base from V and 17 bases from J, with 14 bases between. Germline CDR1 is GTSNPN and CDR2 is SVGIG (reference sequence). In DNA, the CDR3 is TGTGCCTGGAGTGAGGGGGACAATAGTTTTTTT. As protein: CAWSEGDNSFF. Full variable domain (remainder filled in from reference TRBV30 and TRBJ1-4): SQTIHQWPATLVQPVGSPLSLECTVEGTSNPNLYWYRQAAGRGLQLLFYSVGIGQISSEVPQNLSASRPQDRQFILSSKKLLLSDSGFYLCAWSEGDNSFFGSGTQLSVL.

This chain connects TRBV30 to TRBJ1-4; 8 bases are shared with TRBD1. With 2 bases clipped from V and 8 bases from J, the junction kept 7 bases outside the gene matches. This CDR3 region has 14 residues. The germline gives CDR1 GTSNPN, CDR2 SVGIG (reference sequence). This CDR3 reads CAWSKPGGDEKLFF. The CDR3 DNA sequence: TGTGCCTGGAGTAAACCAGGGGGCGACGAAAAACTGTTTTTT.

This chain links TRBV30 with TRBJ1-1; unclear D gene. The V and J ends lost 0 bases and 7 bases respectively, with 9 bases between them. The CDR3 spans 12 residues. In germline, CDR1 is GTSNPN, CDR2 SVGIG (reference sequence). The DNA of the CDR3 is TGTGCCTGGAGTGTTTTAGGGATTGAAGCTTTCTTT. Translation: CAWSVLGIEAFF. The whole variable domain, remainder taken from reference TRBV30 and TRBJ1-1, is SQTIHQWPATLVQPVGSPLSLECTVEGTSNPNLYWYRQAAGRGLQLLFYSVGIGQISSEVPQNLSASRPQDRQFILSSKKLLLSDSGFYLCAWSVLGIEAFFGQGTRLTVV.

V is TRBV9 and J is TRBJ2-4; D is unresolved. Trimming stripped 4 bases from V and 7 bases from J, with 18 bases between. Germline-derived CDR1 and CDR2 are SGDLS and YYNGEE. The CDR3 runs to 15 residues. CDR3 amino acids: CASSPSGVGRNIQYF. In nucleotides, the CDR3 is TGTGCCAGCAGCCCCTCCGGAGTAGGGCGGAACATTCAGTACTTC.

In its sample, this clone was seen a few times. The V gene is TRBV30, the J gene TRBJ1-1; D gene uncertain. This CDR3 has 14 amino acids. Trimming took off 2 bases at V and 3 bases at J, with 13 bases between the two ends. Germline V gives CDR1 GTSNPN, CDR2 SVGIG (reference sequence). The CDR3 here is CAWSSMARDTEAFF. In nucleotides, the CDR3 is TGTGCCTGGAGTTCTATGGCCCGGGACACTGAAGCTTTCTTT.

This clone occurred a few times. The chain recombines TRBV2 with TRBJ2-7; 8 positions agree with TRBD2. Per the germline V gene, CDR1 is SNHLY and CDR2 is FYNNEI. J was trimmed by 4 bases and V by 2 bases; bases with no gene match: 10. The CDR3 sequence is 16 residues long. CDR3 DNA sequence: TGTGCCAGCAGTGAACTTGGGCTAGCGGGCGGGTACGAGCAGTACTTC. Translation gives CASSELGLAGGYEQYF.

This clone was detected only a few times. This sequence joins TRBV2 and TRBJ1-2; possibly TRBD1 for D (5 bases). This CDR3 contains 13 residues. Germline V gene lookup returns CDR1 SNHLY and CDR2 FYNNEI. V was shortened by 6 bases and J by 4 bases, with 12 bases between the two germline ends. CDR3 in DNA: TGTGCCAGCAGCGGGGGGATTGTCTATGGCTACACCTTC. Translated: CASSGGIVYGYTF.

The chain carries TRBV5-6 and TRBJ1-4; 12 nucleotides match TRBD1. The CDR3 consists of 15 residues. V was pared by 0 bases and J by 8 bases, with 2 bases of the junction left unmatched. CDR1 and CDR2 (germline): SGHDT, YYEEEE. The CDR3 bases are TGTGCCAGCAGCTTGGTGGGGACAGGGGGCGAAAAACTGTTTTTT. Protein product: CASSLVGTGGEKLFF.

The rearrangement joins TRBV4-2 to TRBJ2-1, with 9 bases identical to TRBD2. The V segment lost 4 bases and the J segment 5 bases; nucleotides outside the gene matches: 6. Per the germline V gene, CDR1 is LGHNA and CDR2 is YNFKEQ. This CDR3 spans 15 amino acids. CDR3 DNA: TGTGCCAGCAGCCCCTCGGGCGGGGGGGACAATGAGCAGTTCTTC. It yields the protein CASSPSGGGDNEQFF.